This passage covers 7 T cell receptor beta chains from one sample sequenced in a study of control samples from healthy donors and cancer patients. This table comes from immunoSEQ multiplex PCR, and its TCRdb copy is limited to in-frame clones, with some not included. The table shows some 170,000 clones, with roughly 95% occurring only once. Sample: blood. Receptors originate from a woman between 25 and 40 years old in good health.

This clone was counted a single time. The rearrangement uses TRBV28 and TRBJ2-7; D is possibly TRBD1 or TRBD2 (6 bases each). V was clipped by 3 bases and J by 4 bases, with 13 bases between them. The CDR3 has 14 amino acids. Germline-derived CDR1 and CDR2 are MDHEN and SYDVKM. Here the CDR3 DNA reads TGTGCCAGCAGTTTGAGCGGAGGGGGTTACGAGCAGTACTTC. Protein product: CASSLSGGGYEQYF.

The chain has TRBV27 and TRBJ2-1; 15 bases match TRBD2. Germline-derived CDR1 and CDR2 are MNHEY and SMNVEV (reference sequence). The CDR3 is made up of 18 amino acids. Losses at the gene ends were 5 bases for V and 1 base for J; bases not matched to a gene: 6. For the CDR3, the DNA is TGTGCCAGCAGTCTAGGACTAGCGGGAGGGCCTTCCTACAATGAGCAGTTCTTC. This translates into CASSLGLAGGPSYNEQFF.

This clone appeared a few times. The J gene is TRBJ2-1, the V gene TRBV19; a possible D gene is TRBD1 (5 bases). The CDR3 spans 15 residues. Per germline, CDR1 LNHDA and CDR2 SQIVND (reference sequence). Trimming left V 7 bases short and J 4 bases short, with 17 bases between. In nucleotides, the CDR3 is TGTGCCAGTAAGAGTTTAGGGGTCCTTTACAATGAGCAGTTCTTC. It translates to CASKSLGVLYNEQFF.

The V call is TRBV5-6, the J call TRBJ2-7, with TRBD2 identical over 12 bases. The CDR3 has 15 residues. J lost 2 bases, V lost 4 bases, and 4 bases had no gene match. Germline CDR1 SGHDT, CDR2 YYEEEE. In nucleotides, the CDR3 is TGTGCCAGCAGCCTCGGACTAGCGGGGCCCTACGAGCAGTACTTC. It yields the protein CASSLGLAGPYEQYF.

The CDR3 bases are TGCGCCAGCAGCCAGGAAATTACAATCAGCTCTGGAAACACCATATATTTT. As protein: CASSQEITISSGNTIYF. The chain couples TRBV4-1 to TRBJ1-3; no clear D. The CDR3 totals 17 residues. Trimming shortened V by 3 bases and J by 0 bases, and 15 bases separated the two germline ends. Germline V gene lookup returns CDR1 MGHRA and CDR2 YSYEKL.

The chain carries TRBV6-5 and TRBJ2-5; 9 bases map to TRBD1. The CDR3 extends over 15 amino acids. The V segment lost 5 bases and the J segment 4 bases; nucleotides outside the gene matches: 8. Germline V CDR1 and CDR2: MNHEY, SVGAGI. The CDR3 is CASSRTGTGPETQYF. The CDR3 DNA is TGTGCCAGCAGTCGTACCGGGACAGGGCCAGAGACCCAGTACTTC.

The V gene is TRBV11-1, the J gene TRBJ2-7, with 8 bases aligning to TRBD2. Germline CDR1 SGHAT, CDR2 FQDESV (reference sequence). The CDR3 is 14 amino acids. The V and J ends lost 5 bases and 4 bases, in that order; junction bases with no gene match: 7. CDR3 protein: CASSRISGSYEQYF. The CDR3 DNA reads as TGTGCCAGCAGCCGGATCAGCGGGAGTTACGAGCAGTACTTC.